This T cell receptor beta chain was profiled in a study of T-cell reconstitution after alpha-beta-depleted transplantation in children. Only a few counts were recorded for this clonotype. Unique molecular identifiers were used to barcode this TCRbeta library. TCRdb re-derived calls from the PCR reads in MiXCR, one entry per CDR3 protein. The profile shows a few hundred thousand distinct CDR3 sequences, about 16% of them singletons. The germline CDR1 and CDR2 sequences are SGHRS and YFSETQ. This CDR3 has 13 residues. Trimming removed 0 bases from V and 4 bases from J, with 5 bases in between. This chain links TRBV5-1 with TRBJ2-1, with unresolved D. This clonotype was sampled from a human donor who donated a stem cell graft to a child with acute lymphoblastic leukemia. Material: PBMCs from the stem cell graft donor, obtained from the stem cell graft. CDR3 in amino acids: CASSLGWYNEQFF. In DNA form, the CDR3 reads TGCGCCAGCAGCTTGGGTTGGTACAATGAGCAGTTCTTC.